Listed below are T cell receptor beta chains from one sample, sequenced in a study of cytomegalovirus exposure and HLA in healthy donors. Only in-frame clones appear in the TCRdb table, and some are missing; sequencing was by immunoSEQ multiplex PCR. The sample includes around 100,000 clones, around 84% of them seen just once. Sample: PBMCs. The receptors derive from a young man in good health and CMV-seropositive. The CDR3 runs from the conserved cysteine through the conserved F or W. The D gene is left open where the match is weak. The listing skips clone size in some rows; elsewhere it reads once, few, many or a size class.

V	D	size	J	CDR3	DNA
TRBV30	NA	few	TRBJ2-1	CAWSPLDNEQFF	TGTGCCTGGAGTCCACTTGACAATGAGCAGTTCTTC
TRBV6-6	NA	NA	TRBJ2-5	CASSYVRGQETQYF	TGTGCCAGCAGTTACGTCAGGGGCCAAGAGACCCAGTACTTC
TRBV27	TRBD2	NA	TRBJ2-1	CASSPRLAGRLRDEQFF	TGTGCCAGCAGTCCCCGACTAGCGGGAAGGTTGAGGGATGAGCAGTTCTTC
TRBV11-2	NA	NA	TRBJ1-2	CASSLAVANYGYTF	TGTGCCAGCAGCTTAGCGGTAGCTAACTATGGCTACACCTTC
TRBV2	NA	NA	TRBJ1-3	CASSDGGSGNTIYF	TGTGCCAGCAGTGATGGAGGCTCTGGAAACACCATATATTTT
TRBV30	NA	NA	TRBJ1-2	CAWGYSDRPTGYTF	TGTGCCTGGGGATACTCCGACAGGCCCACTGGCTACACCTTC
TRBV5-6	TRBD1	NA	TRBJ1-5	CASSFYRGGQPQHF	TGTGCCAGCAGTTTTTACAGGGGCGGCCAGCCCCAGCATTTT
TRBV28	NA	NA	TRBJ2-7	CASTLGLTYEQYF	TGTGCCAGCACTCTGGGCCTTACCTACGAGCAGTACTTC
TRBV7-6	NA	NA	TRBJ2-1	CASSLVSALMNEQFF	TGTGCCAGCAGCTTAGTTAGCGCCCTAATGAATGAGCAGTTCTTC
TRBV15	TRBD1	NA	TRBJ2-3	CATGTGNTDTQYF	TGTGCCACCGGGACAGGGAACACAGATACGCAGTATTTT
TRBV2	NA	NA	TRBJ2-2	CASSEAPRDLNTGELFF	TGTGCCAGCAGTGAAGCGCCCCGGGACTTGAACACCGGGGAGCTGTTTTTT
TRBV18	NA	NA	TRBJ2-1	CASSSPGVGYNEQFF	TGTGCCAGCTCATCCCCGGGAGTGGGGTACAATGAGCAGTTCTTC
TRBV2	NA	NA	TRBJ2-3	CASSEALLSSTDTQYF	TGTGCCAGCAGTGAAGCTTTACTCTCCTCCACAGATACGCAGTATTTT
TRBV9	NA	few	TRBJ2-7	CASSPGGTSYEQYF	TGTGCCAGCAGCCCCGGGGGTACCTCCTACGAGCAGTACTTC
TRBV4-2	TRBD1	few	TRBJ1-4	CASSQDRGTGNEKLFF	TGTGCCAGCAGCCAAGATAGGGGGACAGGTAATGAAAAACTGTTTTTT
TRBV29-1	NA	once	TRBJ1-2	CSVGLSFTGIVGGYTF	TGCAGCGTTGGGTTAAGTTTTACAGGGATCGTTGGAGGCTACACCTTC